This T cell receptor (beta chain) was identified during a study of prognosis after radiotherapy for stage I lung cancer. As for the study in general: The patient group consisted of more than 10 men and about 6 women whose ages spanned roughly 53 to 90, median about 74 years. Study-level findings and limits: Tumor specificity was not determined for the expanded TCR clones. Patients who had metastases reportedly showed TRBV and TRBJ gene usage that varied from that of patients who did not.

In regard to this clonotype: Its antigen is not known. A single base separates this from a much larger clone, so it may be a read error.

CDR3 size: 16 residues. From germline, CDR1 is SEHNR and CDR2 FQNEAQ (reference sequence). Two-round multiplex PCR, the amplification method, yielded TCR beta CDR3 from genomic DNA. The use of primers specific to each TRBV and TRBJ gene characterized first-round PCR. Using its own MiXCR run on the multiplex PCR reads, TCRdb lists one record per CDR3 protein. The table includes roughly 17,000 distinct CDR3 sequences, 44% detected once. The specimen comprised PBMCs, sampled before or after stereotactic body radiation therapy (not recorded which). This receptor was taken from a donor over 45 with non-small cell lung cancer. V and J are TRBV7-9 and TRBJ2-5; 11 nucleotides match TRBD2. The CDR3 here is CASSLYKGLAEEAQYF. The DNA for the CDR3 is TGTGCCAGCAGCTTATATAAGGGACTAGCGGAAGAGGCCCAGTACTTC.